Listed below are T cell receptor beta chains from one sample, sequenced in a study of blood T cell repertoires in COVID-19. The table came from immunoSEQ multiplex PCR; TCRdb's copy has only in-frame clones and leaves some out. The sample records about 120,000 clones, 90% being singletons. Sequencing was done on a sample of peripheral blood. These TCRs come from a man aged 50-59 years with active COVID-19. Both conserved end residues are part of each CDR3. D genes are given only for firm matches. Clone size, where shown, is once, few, many, or a class for clones that have expanded.

cdr3_length: 15
clone_size: NA
d_call: TRBD2
v_call: TRBV7-3
cdr3_aa: CASSSGLAGLNEQFF

cdr3_length: 14
clone_size: once
d_call: NA
v_call: TRBV29-1
cdr3_aa: CSVGADRPNNEQFF

cdr3_length: 15
clone_size: NA
d_call: NA
v_call: TRBV23-1
cdr3_aa: CASSQQGPGANVLTF

cdr3_length: 15
clone_size: NA
d_call: TRBD2
v_call: TRBV3-1/TRBV3-2
cdr3_aa: CASSQTSGGPYEQYF

cdr3_length: 12
clone_size: NA
d_call: NA
v_call: TRBV10-3
cdr3_aa: CATSGGIEKLFF

cdr3_length: 13
clone_size: NA
d_call: NA
v_call: TRBV5-1
cdr3_aa: CASSRNKNTEAFF

cdr3_length: 15
clone_size: once
d_call: TRBD1
v_call: TRBV3-1/TRBV3-2
cdr3_aa: CASSQVGGGDYGYTF

cdr3_length: 15
clone_size: NA
d_call: TRBD1
v_call: TRBV5-1
cdr3_aa: CASRGTGNYRHEQYF

cdr3_length: 16
clone_size: NA
d_call: NA
v_call: TRBV11-1
cdr3_aa: CASSPRGERAAYEQYF

cdr3_length: 16
clone_size: NA
d_call: TRBD1
v_call: TRBV6-6
cdr3_aa: CASSYILDRARNEQFF

cdr3_length: 14
clone_size: NA
d_call: TRBD1
v_call: TRBV27
cdr3_aa: CASSPGQHKDTQYF

cdr3_length: 16
clone_size: NA
d_call: TRBD1
v_call: TRBV5-4
cdr3_aa: CASSLRQGKSGNTIYF

cdr3_length: 16
clone_size: once
d_call: TRBD1
v_call: TRBV7-9
cdr3_aa: CASSKWTGRRAGELFF

cdr3_length: 13
clone_size: NA
d_call: NA
v_call: TRBV19
cdr3_aa: CASSIQGFNEQFF

cdr3_length: 15
clone_size: NA
d_call: TRBD1
v_call: TRBV7-8
cdr3_aa: CASSFGTDQNQPQHF

cdr3_length: 14
clone_size: once
d_call: NA
v_call: TRBV19
cdr3_aa: CASTPEGMNQPQHF

cdr3_length: 14
clone_size: NA
d_call: NA
v_call: TRBV3-1/TRBV3-2
cdr3_aa: CASSRTIGRETQYF

cdr3_length: 16
clone_size: NA
d_call: TRBD1
v_call: TRBV4-1
cdr3_aa: CASSPTTGQGIYEQYF

cdr3_length: 12
clone_size: NA
d_call: TRBD2
v_call: TRBV12-3/TRBV12-4
cdr3_aa: CASRREGKTQYF

cdr3_length: 14
clone_size: NA
d_call: TRBD1
v_call: TRBV25-1
cdr3_aa: CASSLLGQNYGYTF

cdr3_length: 15
clone_size: NA
d_call: TRBD1
v_call: TRBV7-2
cdr3_aa: CASSLFGQGWGQAFF

cdr3_length: 17
clone_size: once
d_call: TRBD2
v_call: TRBV3-1/TRBV3-2
cdr3_aa: CASSSRSSGRTYNEQFF

cdr3_length: 15
clone_size: NA
d_call: NA
v_call: TRBV4-2
cdr3_aa: CASSQGTTITDTQYF

cdr3_length: 17
clone_size: NA
d_call: NA
v_call: TRBV11-3
cdr3_aa: CASSLDLLAEAKNIQYF

cdr3_length: 15
clone_size: NA
d_call: NA
v_call: TRBV6-5
cdr3_aa: CASSYVPGGGYGYTF

cdr3_length: 16
clone_size: NA
d_call: TRBD2
v_call: TRBV7-7
cdr3_aa: CASSPTSGRASGELFF

cdr3_length: 14
clone_size: NA
d_call: NA
v_call: TRBV19
cdr3_aa: CASSNLGGRYIQYF

cdr3_length: 13
clone_size: NA
d_call: NA
v_call: TRBV27
cdr3_aa: CASSLKVSYEQFF

cdr3_length: 16
clone_size: once
d_call: TRBD1
v_call: TRBV6-1
cdr3_aa: CASSEALRQGAAKQYF

cdr3_length: 14
clone_size: NA
d_call: NA
v_call: TRBV6-5
cdr3_aa: CASLRTGAKNIQYF

cdr3_length: 17
clone_size: NA
d_call: NA
v_call: TRBV11-3
cdr3_aa: CASSHHLTGRPNEKLFF

cdr3_length: 17
clone_size: NA
d_call: TRBD1
v_call: TRBV6-4
cdr3_aa: CASSDSRTGQGIYGYTF

cdr3_length: 15
clone_size: NA
d_call: TRBD2
v_call: TRBV3-1/TRBV3-2
cdr3_aa: CASNRQLAGTYEQYF

cdr3_length: 17
clone_size: NA
d_call: TRBD2
v_call: TRBV11-2
cdr3_aa: CASSSRQRLAGYNEQFF

cdr3_length: 16
clone_size: NA
d_call: TRBD1
v_call: TRBV19
cdr3_aa: CASSRGQGRSNQPQHF

cdr3_length: 16
clone_size: NA
d_call: TRBD2
v_call: TRBV5-1
cdr3_aa: CASSLTASGSIDEQFF

cdr3_length: 11
clone_size: NA
d_call: NA
v_call: TRBV2
cdr3_aa: CASSNNYEQYF

cdr3_length: 16
clone_size: NA
d_call: TRBD2
v_call: TRBV11-1
cdr3_aa: CASSHADGREANVLTF